This TCR beta chain derives from a study of blood T cell repertoires in COVID-19. Enrollees, 18 to 89 years old, lived in about two dozen US areas. Clinical histories supplied by participants themselves formed the basis of cohort assignment. Either two negative PCRs, clearance, or symptom resolution qualified Cohort 3 donors as recovered. Per the study methods: From reference gene primer amplification, estimates of nucleated cell counts were derived. The data were produced by immunoSEQ multiplex PCR, yet TCRdb's version contains in-frame clones alone and is incomplete. That table is the source of V, J and clone size, and D and trimming were worked out from the DNA. The repertoire has roughly 180,000 clones, roughly four fifths of them found once; the top ten carry about 11%. CDR3 length: 17 residues. The germline gives CDR1 SGHVS, CDR2 FQNEAQ. V lost 4 bases, J lost 0 bases, and 18 bases lay in between.

The J gene is TRBJ1-1, the V gene TRBV7-8; tentative D call: TRBD1 (6 bases). The TCR sequence derives from a man between 40 and 49 years old who had recovered from COVID-19. Source material: PBMCs or T cells enriched from blood (not recorded which). The CDR3 region has the DNA TGTGCCAGCAGCTCCTCCCCAGACAGGCGGATGAACACTGAAGCTTTCTTT. It is translated as CASSSSPDRRMNTEAFF.